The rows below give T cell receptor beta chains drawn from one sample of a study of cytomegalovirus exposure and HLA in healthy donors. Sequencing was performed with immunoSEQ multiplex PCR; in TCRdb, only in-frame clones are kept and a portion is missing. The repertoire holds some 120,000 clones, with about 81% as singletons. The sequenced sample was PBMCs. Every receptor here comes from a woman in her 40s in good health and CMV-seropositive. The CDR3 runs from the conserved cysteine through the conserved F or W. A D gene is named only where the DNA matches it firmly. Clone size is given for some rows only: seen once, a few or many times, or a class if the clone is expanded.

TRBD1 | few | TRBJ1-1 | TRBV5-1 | CASSLGGGLWTEAFF | TGCGCCAGCAGCTTAGGAGGGGGCCTGTGGACTGAAGCTTTCTTT
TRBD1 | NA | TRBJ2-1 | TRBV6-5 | CASSYPGTGAHNEQFF | TGTGCCAGCAGTTACCCCGGGACAGGGGCTCACAATGAGCAGTTCTTC
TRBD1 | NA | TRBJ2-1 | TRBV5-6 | CASSLRQGVNNEQFF | TGTGCCAGCAGCTTAAGGCAGGGGGTTAACAATGAGCAGTTCTTC
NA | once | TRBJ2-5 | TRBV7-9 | CASSLGAQETQYF | TGTGCCAGCAGCTTAGGAGCACAAGAGACCCAGTACTTC
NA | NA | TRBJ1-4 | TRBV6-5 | CASSYSGSPEKLFF | TGTGCCAGCAGTTACTCCGGGAGCCCTGAAAAACTGTTTTTT
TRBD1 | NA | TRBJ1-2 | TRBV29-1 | CSAFQDRGRDGYTF | TGCAGCGCATTCCAGGACAGGGGAAGAGATGGCTACACCTTC
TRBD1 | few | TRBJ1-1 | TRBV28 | CASRGSLDRDGTEAFF | TGTGCCAGCAGGGGGAGTCTCGACAGGGATGGGACTGAAGCTTTCTTT
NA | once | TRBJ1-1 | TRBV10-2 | CASSDLKIGIEAFF | TGCGCCAGCAGTGACCTAAAAATCGGGATTGAAGCTTTCTTT
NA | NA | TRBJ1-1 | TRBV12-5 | CASGLAFNTEAFF | TGTGCTAGTGGTTTGGCTTTTAACACTGAAGCTTTCTTT
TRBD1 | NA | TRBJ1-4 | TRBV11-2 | CASSRGQLNEKLFF | TGTGCCAGCAGCCGGGGACAGTTGAATGAAAAACTGTTTTTT
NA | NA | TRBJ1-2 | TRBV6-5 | CASTDEGRGYTF | TGTGCCAGCACCGACGAGGGCCGAGGCTACACCTTC
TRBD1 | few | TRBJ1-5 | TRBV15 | CATSRGTGNRQPQHF | TGTGCCACCAGCAGGGGGACAGGGAATAGGCAGCCCCAGCATTTT
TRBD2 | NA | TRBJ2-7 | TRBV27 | CASSLIAGWAYEQYF | TGTGCCAGCAGTCTAATAGCGGGTTGGGCATACGAGCAGTACTTC
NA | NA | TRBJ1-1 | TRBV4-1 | CASSHHVAGTEAFF | TGCGCCAGCAGCCACCACGTGGCAGGAACTGAAGCTTTCTTT
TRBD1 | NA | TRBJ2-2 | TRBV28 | CASSPGTGLTGELFF | TGTGCCAGCAGTCCGGGGACAGGGCTCACCGGGGAGCTGTTTTTT
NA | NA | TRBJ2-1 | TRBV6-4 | CASSGHGDYNEQFF | TGTGCCAGCAGTGGACACGGGGACTACAATGAGCAGTTCTTC
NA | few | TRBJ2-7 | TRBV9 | CASSVEVGGYEQYF | TGTGCCAGCAGCGTAGAAGTCGGGGGTTACGAGCAGTACTTC
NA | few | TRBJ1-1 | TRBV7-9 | CASSLVLENTEAFF | TGTGCCAGCAGCTTAGTCCTAGAGAACACTGAAGCTTTCTTT
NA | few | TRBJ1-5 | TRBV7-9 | CASSLAWGLGADQPQHF | TGTGCCAGCAGCTTAGCCTGGGGTCTGGGGGCGGATCAGCCCCAGCATTTT
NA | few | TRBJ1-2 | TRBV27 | CASSPTDLNYGYTF | TGTGCCAGCAGTCCGACAGATCTTAACTATGGCTACACCTTC
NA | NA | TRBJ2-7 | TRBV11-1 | CASSFATSLSYEQYF | TGTGCCAGCAGCTTCGCGACAAGCCTCTCCTACGAGCAGTACTTC
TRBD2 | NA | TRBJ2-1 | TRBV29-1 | CSVGWRGRVGYNEQFF | TGCAGCGTTGGATGGCGCGGGAGGGTTGGCTACAATGAGCAGTTCTTC
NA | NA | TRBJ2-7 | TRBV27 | CASSFRRYTYEQYF | TGTGCCAGCAGTTTTCGGAGATACACCTACGAGCAGTACTTC
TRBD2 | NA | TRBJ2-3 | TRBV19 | CASSMVSGGVDTQYF | TGTGCCAGTAGTATGGTTAGCGGGGGTGTTGATACGCAGTATTTT
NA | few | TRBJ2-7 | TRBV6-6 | CASSYGAQILYEQYF | TGTGCCAGCAGTTACGGGGCGCAGATCCTCTACGAGCAGTACTTC
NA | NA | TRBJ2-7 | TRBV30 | CAWVQRVSYEQYF | TGTGCCTGGGTACAGCGGGTCTCCTACGAGCAGTACTTC
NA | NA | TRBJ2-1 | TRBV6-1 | CASSERTMVNEQFF | TGTGCCAGCAGTGAGAGGACTATGGTGAATGAGCAGTTCTTC
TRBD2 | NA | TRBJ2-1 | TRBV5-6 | CASSLEISRERYNEQFF | TGTGCCAGCAGCTTGGAGATCTCGCGGGAGAGATACAATGAGCAGTTCTTC
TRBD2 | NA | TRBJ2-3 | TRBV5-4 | CASRDGTSGRGTDTQYF | TGTGCCAGCAGGGATGGGACTAGCGGGAGAGGGACAGATACGCAGTATTTT
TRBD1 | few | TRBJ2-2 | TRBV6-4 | CASSEGAATGELFF | TGTGCCAGCAGCGAGGGGGCGGCCACCGGGGAGCTGTTTTTT
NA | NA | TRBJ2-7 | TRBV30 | CAWSEIQEISYEQYF | TGTGCCTGGAGTGAAATACAGGAGATCTCCTACGAGCAGTACTTC
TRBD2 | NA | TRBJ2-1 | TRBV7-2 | CASSLILSGSTYNEQFF | TGTGCCAGCAGCCTCATTTTGAGCGGGAGTACCTACAATGAGCAGTTCTTC
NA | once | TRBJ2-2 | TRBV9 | CASSVLGSPEGELFF | TGTGCCAGCAGCGTCCTCGGGAGTCCAGAAGGGGAGCTGTTTTTT